The subject of this entry is one T cell receptor (beta chain). The data derive from a study of blood T cell repertoires in COVID-19. Study background: Both acute and convalescent COVID-19 samples were obtained from the United States, Italy and Spain.

CDR3 size: 16 residues. Germline V CDR1 and CDR2: SGDLS, YYNGEE. After removal of 0 bases from V and 4 bases from J, the junction contained 7 bases not matched to a gene. Produced via immunoSEQ multiplex PCR; TCRdb's table is partial and in-frame only. Of around 200,000 clones listed, about 83% are singletons. V and J are TRBV9 and TRBJ2-5; TRBD1 matches 9 bases. Sequences were obtained from peripheral blood. The receptor comes from a man aged 45-65 years with active or convalescent COVID-19. CDR3 nucleotide sequence: TGTGCCAGCAGCGTAGAAGACAGGGGGGGTGGAGAGACCCAGTACTTC. Translated: CASSVEDRGGGETQYF.